Listed below are T cell receptor beta chains from one sample, sequenced in a study of T-cell reconstitution after alpha-beta-depleted transplantation in children. TCRdb fed the PCR reads into MiXCR, producing one record per CDR3 protein. Here the sample spans about a million distinct CDR3 sequences, about 29% being singletons. The source was PBMCs, mostly from graft donor cells, collected 360 days after TCRalphabeta/CD19-depleted stem cell transplant. All receptors derive from a boy younger than two who had a stem cell transplant for SCID, so the T cells may come from the graft donor. CDR3s include the opening cysteine and the closing phenylalanine or tryptophan. The D gene is left open where the match is weak. Clone size is shown for a subset of rows, as once, few, many or a class of expanded clone.

NA	TRBV5-1	TRBJ2-1	NA	TGCGCCAGCAGCTTTCGGGACCTCAGCTCCTACAATGAGCAGTTCTTC	CASSFRDLSSYNEQFF
TRBD2	TRBV7-9	TRBJ2-3	NA	TGTGCCAGCACCCCCGGGACTACCTTCTACACAGATACGCAGTATTTT	CASTPGTTFYTDTQYF
NA	TRBV20-1	TRBJ1-2	NA	TGCAGTGCTACCCGGACAGTCTATGGCTACACCTTC	CSATRTVYGYTF
NA	TRBV12-3/TRBV12-4	TRBJ1-6	few	TGTGCCAGCAGTTTCCGATCTGGTACACCCCTCCACTTT	CASSFRSGTPLHF
TRBD2	TRBV6-5	TRBJ2-1	NA	TGTGCCAGCAGTTACTCTCCCGGGGGGAAGGGGTTCTTC	CASSYSPGGKGFF
NA	TRBV12-3/TRBV12-4	TRBJ1-1	few	TGTGCCAGCAGTTTAAGGTTGGATGGTGAAGCTTTCTTT	CASSLRLDGEAFF
NA	TRBV20-1	TRBJ2-5	NA	TGCAGTCCACGGGATACCGACCAAGAGACCCAGTACTTC	CSPRDTDQETQYF
NA	TRBV12-3/TRBV12-4	TRBJ1-2	NA	TGTGCCAGCAACCCGGCTGCGAGGTTCTATGGCTACACCTTC	CASNPAARFYGYTF
NA	TRBV19	TRBJ2-3	few	TGTGCCAGTAGTCCTCGCCGGGTAGATACGCAGTATTTT	CASSPRRVDTQYF
NA	TRBV20-1	TRBJ2-4	NA	TGCAGTGCTAGAGATTACCGGGACCCCCAGAGCATTCAGTACTTC	CSARDYRDPQSIQYF
NA	TRBV6-1	TRBJ2-7	few	TGTGCCAGCAGTCGCCAGTGGCGGGGCAGGGACTACGAGCAGTACTTC	CASSRQWRGRDYEQYF
NA	TRBV20-1	TRBJ2-7	NA	TGCAGTGCTAGAGGACCAACAAAAGGGGAGCAGTACTTC	CSARGPTKGEQYF
NA	TRBV28	TRBJ2-7	few	TGTGCCAGCAGTGGGCTAACAGGCGCCTACGAGCAGTACTTC	CASSGLTGAYEQYF
NA	TRBV5-6	TRBJ2-1	NA	TGTGCCAGCAGCTTGCCCCATGAGCAGTTCTTC	CASSLPHEQFF
TRBD1	TRBV30	TRBJ1-2	NA	TGTGCCTGGAGTGCCCCGGGACAGCTCGGTTTC	CAWSAPGQLGF
TRBD1	TRBV28	TRBJ2-5	few	TGTGCCAGCAGTTTAATGACAGGGGGCGGAGAGACCCAGTACTTC	CASSLMTGGGETQYF
TRBD1	TRBV12-3/TRBV12-4	TRBJ2-3	few	TGTGCCAGCAGTTTCAAGGGACAGGAAACGCAGTATTTT	CASSFKGQETQYF
NA	TRBV29-1	TRBJ1-2	NA	TGCAGCGTTGAAGTACAGCATCGATATGGCTACACCTTC	CSVEVQHRYGYTF
TRBD2	TRBV7-2	TRBJ2-1	NA	TGTGCCAGCAGCTTAGCGACCGGGGGGGCCCCCTACAATGAGCAGTTCTTC	CASSLATGGAPYNEQFF
NA	TRBV7-3	TRBJ2-1	NA	TGTGCCAGCAGCCTCATTGCAGGGATGAATGAGCAGTTCTTC	CASSLIAGMNEQFF
TRBD1	TRBV4-1	TRBJ1-2	once	TGCGCCAGCAGCCAAGGCGAGGGGGCCTATGGCTACACCTTC	CASSQGEGAYGYTF
TRBD1	TRBV12-3/TRBV12-4	TRBJ1-5	NA	TGTGCCAGCAGGGAGGGGGCGCATCAGCCCCAGCATTTT	CASREGAHQPQHF
TRBD1	TRBV6-5	TRBJ2-5	few	TGTGCCAGCAGTTCAGACAGGGACCCACAAGAGACCCAGTACTTC	CASSSDRDPQETQYF
NA	TRBV12-3/TRBV12-4	TRBJ1-2	few	TGTGCCAGCAGTTTGGATCAAGGTGCCTATGGCTACACCTTC	CASSLDQGAYGYTF
NA	TRBV7-9	TRBJ1-1	NA	TGTGCCAGCAGCTTGGAACTCCCACTGAACACTGAAGCTTTCTTT	CASSLELPLNTEAFF
TRBD1	TRBV12-5	TRBJ1-5	NA	TGTGCTAGTGGGGCGGGACAGGGGGCCAATCAGCCCCAGCATTTT	CASGAGQGANQPQHF
NA	TRBV5-1	TRBJ2-2	many	TGTGCCAGCAGCCTATTGGGGGCCGGGGAGCTGTTTTTT	CASSLLGAGELFF
TRBD2	TRBV5-1	TRBJ2-5	NA	TGCGCCAGCAGCCTCCGGGACTCGGGGGGAGAGACCCAGTACTTC	CASSLRDSGGETQYF
NA	TRBV2	TRBJ2-1	few	TGTGCCAGCAGTGAAGCGCTCCCTAATGAGCAGTTCTTC	CASSEALPNEQFF
NA	TRBV5-1	TRBJ1-1	few	TGCGCCAGCAGTTTCCACACTGAAGCTTTCTTT	CASSFHTEAFF
NA	TRBV2	TRBJ2-7	NA	TGTGCCAGCAAAGATCGAGGGGACGAGCAGTACTTC	CASKDRGDEQYF
NA	TRBV7-3	TRBJ2-3	NA	TGTGCCAGCAGCCCTCGCGACTCTCAGGCAGATACGCAGTATTTT	CASSPRDSQADTQYF
TRBD2	TRBV27	TRBJ2-3	NA	TGTGCCAGCAGTGCCCGACTAGCTCCAGATACGCAGTATTTT	CASSARLAPDTQYF
NA	TRBV7-2	TRBJ2-1	NA	TGTGCCAGCAGCTCGGACCCACAGCCCTACAATGAGCAGTTCTTC	CASSSDPQPYNEQFF
NA	TRBV12-3/TRBV12-4	TRBJ1-2	NA	TGTGCCAGCAGCAAGACAGCGAACAGTCGCTATGGCTACACCTTC	CASSKTANSRYGYTF
NA	TRBV5-5	TRBJ1-4	few	TGTGCCAGCAGCTTTCTCTCAGCGGGATCTAATGAAAAACTGTTTTTT	CASSFLSAGSNEKLFF
NA	TRBV20-1	TRBJ2-1	few	TGCAGTGCCAACCCGGTATACAATGAGCAGTTCTTC	CSANPVYNEQFF
TRBD2	TRBV4-1	TRBJ2-7	NA	TGCGCCAGCAGCCAGCGTGATAGCGGGGGGTACGAGCAGTACTTC	CASSQRDSGGYEQYF
TRBD2	TRBV5-1	TRBJ2-3	NA	TGCGCCAGCAGCCCAGCGGGGGGGCCTCTAGGTGATACGCAGTATTTT	CASSPAGGPLGDTQYF
NA	TRBV5-1	TRBJ2-3	few	TGCGCCAGCAGCTTGGTGAAAGATACGCAGTATTTT	CASSLVKDTQYF
TRBD1	TRBV6-1	TRBJ2-2	NA	TGTGCCAGCAGTGAGTTCGAGGGGGCTGGCACCGGGGAGCTGTTTTTT	CASSEFEGAGTGELFF
NA	TRBV11-2	TRBJ1-1	NA	TGTGCCAGCAGCTTAGCCCTAGGACAGAGGAACACTGAAGCTTTCTTT	CASSLALGQRNTEAFF
NA	TRBV12-3/TRBV12-4	TRBJ2-3	NA	TGTGCCAGCAGTTTTACCCCGGGCCTCGGAGATACGCAGTATTTT	CASSFTPGLGDTQYF
NA	TRBV15	TRBJ2-3	NA	TGTGCCACCAGCAGGGGCCCTTATGGATTGGGCACAGATACGCAGTATTTT	CATSRGPYGLGTDTQYF
TRBD2	TRBV29-1	TRBJ2-1	NA	TGCAGCGTTGAAGGTTCAGCGGGGGGCCTCAATGAGCAGTTCTTC	CSVEGSAGGLNEQFF
NA	TRBV30	TRBJ2-2	NA	TGTGCCTGGAGTGCGACCAGCTCAACCGGGGAGCTGTTTTTT	CAWSATSSTGELFF